A selection of T cell receptor beta chains follows, all from one sample in a study of T-cell memory formation after mild COVID-19. TCRdb recomputed calls from the 5' RACE reads with MiXCR, one row per CDR3 protein. The sample lists around 110,000 distinct CDR3 sequences, approximately 15% occurring once. Sequencing was carried out using PBMCs or a T cell subset sorted from them (not recorded which). These receptors came from a man aged 18 to 29 who had mild COVID-19 (a few samples of this study predate the infection). Cell type and time point are not known. Each CDR3 is given with its conserved first and last residue. Not all rows give a size; the values are once, few, many and, for expanded clones, a class.

>NA|TRBV12-3/TRBV12-4|TRBJ2-4
CASSWDKMDIQYF
>NA|TRBV29-1|TRBJ2-7
CSVEVALRGRNEQYF
>few|TRBV4-3|TRBJ2-7
CASSQDDLYEQYF
>many|TRBV30|TRBJ2-3
CAWSVGLAGFTDTQYF
>NA|TRBV5-1|TRBJ2-7
CASSVFSGSDEQYF
>NA|TRBV5-1|TRBJ2-2
CASSPSGGASTGELFF
>NA|TRBV15|TRBJ2-1
CATSRVSSNNEQFF
>NA|TRBV5-6|TRBJ2-1
CASSLYNGREQFF
>NA|TRBV4-1|TRBJ1-6
CASSPRQGDNSPLHF
>few|TRBV4-1|TRBJ2-5
CASSQDQGEHVGTQYF
>NA|TRBV7-9|TRBJ2-3
CASSPFPSARPADTQYF
>NA|TRBV6-2/TRBV6-3|TRBJ2-3
CASSYSGAGAPDAQYF
>few|TRBV12-3/TRBV12-4|TRBJ2-2
CASSLPAGQGAFTGELFF
>many|TRBV4-1|TRBJ2-2
CASSLRQRGGLNTGELFF
>NA|TRBV7-9|TRBJ1-6
CASSLEGAGSSPLHF
>NA|TRBV29-1|TRBJ2-1
CSVEARGLAGVYNEQFF
>few|TRBV12-3/TRBV12-4|TRBJ2-1
CASSLGSGGVSYNEQFF
>many|TRBV7-8|TRBJ2-1
CASSGQGYNEQFF
>NA|TRBV11-3|TRBJ2-3
CASSSTGTGITDTQYF
>NA|TRBV7-6|TRBJ1-1
CASSLGNTEALF
>NA|TRBV20-1|TRBJ2-3
CSARDPGGSTDTQYF
>many|TRBV7-9|TRBJ2-7
CASSSLSYEQYF
>NA|TRBV13|TRBJ1-5
CASSSGTGNQPQHF
>NA|TRBV6-1|TRBJ1-2
CASSWKGARYGYTF
>NA|TRBV6-6|TRBJ2-5
CASRPQGYDQYF
>NA|TRBV6-6|TRBJ1-1
CASSYTMNTEAFF
>few|TRBV9|TRBJ1-6
CASSVKGLDSPLHF
>few|TRBV20-1|TRBJ2-7
CSASTTTAYEEQYF
>many|TRBV6-4|TRBJ2-3
CASSLTAGSTDTQYF
>few|TRBV11-3|TRBJ2-2
CASSTTGLVTGELFF
>many|TRBV4-1|TRBJ1-2
CASSQVGSNYGYTF
>few|TRBV5-1|TRBJ2-1
CASSPGQWTGYNEQFF
>NA|TRBV19|TRBJ2-2
CASSYGDTGELFF
>NA|TRBV6-6|TRBJ2-1
CASSYGGGGRIYEQFF
>few|TRBV5-6|TRBJ2-2
CASSLGLAGYTGELFF
>few|TRBV5-1|TRBJ2-2
CATNNVDGELFF
>many|TRBV4-1|TRBJ2-5
CASSQDPSGDQETQYF
>NA|TRBV20-1|TRBJ2-1
CSARDRSGGDYNEQFF
>few|TRBV5-1|TRBJ2-5
CASSLAGGDETQYF